The sample holds a few counts of the clone carrying this T cell receptor (beta chain). As yet, its antigen is unknown. This sample was included in a study of beta chain features in type 1 diabetes. Background on the study: No age, gender or cell yield differences were seen between patients and healthy donors. General study findings and limits: Possibly, sequencing cDNA over-represented cells that had high TCR expression levels.

Expressed TCRB transcripts got sequenced, as all isolated RNA was reverse transcribed. Produced via immunoSEQ multiplex PCR; TCRdb's table is partial and in-frame only. The data hold 970,000 or so clones, with around a sixth observed a single time. The CDR3 sequence is 16 residues long. V was clipped by 6 bases and J by 0 bases; unmatched bases: 7. CDR1 is SNHLY and CDR2 is FYNNEI in the germline V gene. This clonotype was obtained from a woman between 18 and 29 years old in good health. Sequencing used naive CD4+ T cells from blood. The chain employs TRBV2 and TRBJ2-1; 8 bases line up with TRBD1. The CDR3, as DNA: TGTGCCAGCAGCGCGGGACAGGCCTTCTCCTACAATGAGCAGTTCTTC. This gives the protein CASSAGQAFSYNEQFF.